What follows describes a single T cell receptor (beta chain). The sample carries other DNA sequences with the same CDR3. The V and J ends lost 6 bases and 1 base, in that order; junction bases with no gene match: 5. The CDR3 loop spans 14 amino acids. Germline assignment: CDR1 KGHSH and CDR2 LQKENI. Nashville, Tennessee was home to all donors, each a Caucasian adult. Into CD45RA+ naive and CD45RA-negative memory subsets, the CD4+ cells were split. The data derive from a study of shared clonotypes between healthy human individuals. Turning to the study itself: Donor composition was two women and a few men, aged 18 to 49. Researchers assigned three CD4 naive, three CD4 memory, two CD8 naive and one CD8 memory plate to each donor.

TCRdb keeps only in-frame clones here, not all; method: immunoSEQ multiplex PCR. This table holds fewer than 1.6 million clones, approximately 98.5% found once. Sequencing was done on a sample of naive CD4+ T cells sorted from blood. Regarding subset: CD45RA+ positively selected. The chain recombines TRBV18 with TRBJ1-1; 7 bases are a match to TRBD1. The origin of this receptor is a man aged 30 to 39 in good health. CDR3 protein: CASSQTGRNTEAFF. The CDR3 coding sequence is TGTGCCAGCTCCCAGACAGGGAGGAACACTGAAGCTTTCTTT.